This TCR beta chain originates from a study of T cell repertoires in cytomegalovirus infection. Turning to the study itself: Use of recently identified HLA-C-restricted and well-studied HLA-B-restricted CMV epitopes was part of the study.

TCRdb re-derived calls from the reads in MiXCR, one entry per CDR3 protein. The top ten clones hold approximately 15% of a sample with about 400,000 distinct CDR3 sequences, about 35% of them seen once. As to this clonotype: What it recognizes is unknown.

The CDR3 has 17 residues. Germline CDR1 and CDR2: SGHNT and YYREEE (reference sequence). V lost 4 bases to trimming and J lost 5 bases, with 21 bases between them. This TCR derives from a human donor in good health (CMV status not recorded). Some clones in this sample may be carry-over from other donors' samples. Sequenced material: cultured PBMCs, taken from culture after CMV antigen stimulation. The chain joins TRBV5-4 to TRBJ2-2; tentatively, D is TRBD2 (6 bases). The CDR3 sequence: CASSPLSGGVVTGELFF. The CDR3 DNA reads TGTGCCAGCAGCCCCCTTTCTGGAGGGGTTGTGACCGGGGAGCTGTTTTTT.